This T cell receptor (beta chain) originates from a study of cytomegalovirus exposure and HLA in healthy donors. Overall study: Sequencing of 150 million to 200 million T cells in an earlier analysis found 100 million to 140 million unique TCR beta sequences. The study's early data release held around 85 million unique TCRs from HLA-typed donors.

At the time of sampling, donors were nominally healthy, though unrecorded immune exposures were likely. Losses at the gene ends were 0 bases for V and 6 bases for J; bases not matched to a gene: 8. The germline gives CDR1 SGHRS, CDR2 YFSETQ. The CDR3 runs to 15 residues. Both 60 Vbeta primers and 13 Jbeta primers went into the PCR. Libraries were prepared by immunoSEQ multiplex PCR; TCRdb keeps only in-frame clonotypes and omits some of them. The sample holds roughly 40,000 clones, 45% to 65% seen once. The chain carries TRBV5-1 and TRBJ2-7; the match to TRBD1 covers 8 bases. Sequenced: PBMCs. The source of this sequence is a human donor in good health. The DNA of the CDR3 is TGCGCCAGCAGCTTGGAGGACAGGGAAGTTGGCGAGCAGTACTTC. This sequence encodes CASSLEDREVGEQYF.